One sample yielded the 29 T cell receptor beta chains listed below, sequenced in a study of blood T cell repertoires in COVID-19. Data came from immunoSEQ multiplex PCR; TCRdb stores just in-frame clones and leaves some out. The table has about 300,000 clones, about 85% seen once. Sequenced input: PBMCs or T cells enriched from blood (not recorded which). All receptors come from a woman in her thirties who had recovered from COVID-19.

J is TRBJ2-7 and V is TRBV5-1, with 10 bases fitting TRBD1. The germline V gene has CDR1 SGHRS and CDR2 YFSETQ. J lost 3 bases, V lost 4 bases, and 4 bases had no gene match. The CDR3 consists of 14 residues. The CDR3 spells CASSIGTGDYEQYF. CDR3 nucleotide sequence: TGCGCCAGCAGCATCGGGACAGGGGACTACGAGCAGTACTTC.

The chain uses TRBV11-2 and TRBJ1-4; no definite D call. In germline, CDR1 is SGHAT, CDR2 FQNNGV. The CDR3 consists of 13 residues. Trimming shortened V by 8 bases and J by 3 bases, and 10 bases separated the two germline ends. The CDR3 reads CASSRSANEKLFF. CDR3 bases: TGTGCCAGCTCTAGATCAGCTAATGAAAAACTGTTTTTT.

The genes are TRBV2 and TRBJ2-7, with 9 bases fitting TRBD1. The junction had 11 bases not matched to a gene; V was cut back by 4 bases and J by 7 bases. The CDR3 consists of 15 residues. Looked up from germline, CDR1 is SNHLY and CDR2 is FYNNEI. Here the CDR3 DNA reads TGTGCCAGCAGTGGGGCTGCCGGGACAGGGAATGAGCAGTACTTC. Its translation: CASSGAAGTGNEQYF.

This clone was picked up a small number of times. The chain links TRBV9 to TRBJ1-1; possibly TRBD1 for D (5 bases). Trimming left V 0 bases short and J 3 bases short, with 9 bases between. In germline, CDR1 is SGDLS, CDR2 YYNGEE. The CDR3 contains 14 residues. CDR3 region: CASSVAGYDTEAFF. Written as DNA, the CDR3 is TGTGCCAGCAGCGTAGCAGGGTATGACACTGAAGCTTTCTTT.

This rearrangement joins TRBV7-9 to TRBJ2-1, with TRBD1 matching over 7 bases. Germline V lookup: CDR1 SEHNR, CDR2 FQNEAQ (reference sequence). The CDR3 spans 17 residues. Trimming took 5 bases from V and 0 from J; bases not matched to a gene: 10. CDR3 DNA: TGTGCCAGCAGCCCAATCCAGGGGGTAAGCTCCTACAATGAGCAGTTCTTC. It translates to CASSPIQGVSSYNEQFF. The variable domain in full, with the rest retrieved from reference TRBV7-9 and TRBJ2-1, is DTGVSQNPRHKITKRGQNVTFRCDPISEHNRLYWYRQTLGQGPEFLTYFQNEAQLEKSRLLSDRFSAERPKGSFSTLEIQRTEQGDSAMYLCASSPIQGVSSYNEQFFGPGTRLTVL.

The V and J genes are TRBV19 and TRBJ1-1; 10 bases align to TRBD1. The V and J ends lost 5 bases and 3 bases, in that order; junction bases with no gene match: 0. Germline V gene sequence: CDR1 LNHDA, CDR2 SQIVND (reference sequence). The CDR3 sequence is 13 residues long. The CDR3 bases are TGTGCCAGTAGTGGACAGGGGGACACTGAAGCTTTCTTT. It translates to CASSGQGDTEAFF.

The J gene is TRBJ2-1, the V gene TRBV3-1 (or the pseudogene TRBV3-2); 10 nucleotides match TRBD2. This CDR3 is 17 amino acids long. V lost 5 bases to trimming and J lost 8 bases; unmatched junction nucleotides: 15. CDR1 is LGHDT and CDR2 is YNNKEL in the germline V gene (reference sequence). CDR3 nucleotide sequence: TGTGCCAGCAGCGCCGACGACCTAGCGGGGGTATCCCATGAGCAGTTCTTC. Residues: CASSADDLAGVSHEQFF.

A few counts support this clone. The J gene is TRBJ1-1, the V gene TRBV3-1 (or the pseudogene TRBV3-2); D gene uncertain. CDR3 length equals 12 residues. In germline, CDR1 is LGHDT, CDR2 YNNKEL (reference sequence). V lost 1 base and J lost 11, with 11 bases in between. CDR3 DNA: TGTGCCAGCAGCCAAGGCACAGTTGGGGCTTTCTTT. It yields the protein CASSQGTVGAFF.

The rearrangement uses TRBV20-1 and TRBJ1-1; unclear D gene. This CDR3 has 11 residues. CDR1 DFQATT and CDR2 SNEGSKA come from the germline V gene (reference sequence). V lost 1 base to trimming and J lost 7 bases, with 7 bases between them. The CDR3 region is CSARGRSEAFF. CDR3 nucleotide sequence: TGCAGTGCTAGAGGCAGAAGTGAAGCTTTCTTT.

This chain joins TRBV4-3 and TRBJ1-2; D unresolved. The CDR3 has 13 residues. Trimming removed 6 bases from V and 2 bases from J, with 10 bases in between. Per germline, CDR1 LGHNA and CDR2 YSLEER. CDR3 bases: TGCGCCAGCAGGTCTCAGATAAACTATGGCTACACCTTC. Translated: CASRSQINYGYTF.

The chain has TRBV19 and TRBJ2-7; D might be TRBD1 (6 bases). In germline, CDR1 is LNHDA, CDR2 SQIVND (reference sequence). The CDR3 is 15 amino acids. Trimming shortened V by 4 bases and J by 6 bases, and 19 bases separated the two germline ends. The CDR3 coding sequence is TGTGCCAGTAGTAGTGGGACAAGAGTCGCGGGCGAGCAGTACTTC. Translation gives CASSSGTRVAGEQYF.

The J gene is TRBJ1-1, the V gene TRBV11-3; 12 nucleotides align to TRBD1. Germline V CDR1 and CDR2: SGHNT, YENEEA. This CDR3 is built from 13 residues. With V trimmed by 4 bases and J by 11 bases, 5 bases remained unmatched. DNA for the CDR3: TGTGCCAGCAGCTCGGGACAGGGGGCTGGTGCTTTCTTT. Amino acid sequence: CASSSGQGAGAFF.

This sequence joins TRBV5-4 and TRBJ1-2; 7 nucleotides align to TRBD1. Per the germline V gene, CDR1 is SGHNT and CDR2 is YYREEE (reference sequence). This CDR3 is built from 16 residues. V lost 4 bases to trimming and J lost 2 bases; unmatched junction nucleotides: 11. The CDR3 DNA is TGTGCCAGCAGCCCCCTGACAGGGAAGGCCAACTATGGCTACACCTTC. Translated: CASSPLTGKANYGYTF. Looking up the rest from reference TRBV5-4 and TRBJ1-2 gives the full variable domain: ETGVTQSPTHLIKTRGQQVTLRCSSQSGHNTVSWYQQALGQGPQFIFQYYREEENGRGNFPPRFSGLQFPNYSSELNVNALELDDSALYLCASSPLTGKANYGYTFGSGTRLTVV.

This chain links TRBV29-1 with TRBJ2-7; 9 bases are shared with TRBD2. Germline V gene sequence: CDR1 SQVTM, CDR2 ANQGSEA. The V gene end was trimmed by 3 bases and the J gene end by 7 bases; junction bases not matched to a gene: 7. The CDR3 is 13 amino acids. The CDR3 loop reads CSVDVAGVGEQYF. In nucleotides, the CDR3 is TGCAGCGTTGACGTAGCGGGGGTGGGAGAGCAGTACTTC.

The chain uses TRBV3-1 (or the pseudogene TRBV3-2) and TRBJ1-1; D is possibly TRBD1 (5 bases). Germline V gene lookup returns CDR1 LGHDT and CDR2 YNNKEL (reference sequence). There are 14 residues in the CDR3. Trimming took off 2 bases at V and 5 bases at J, with 12 bases between the two ends. The CDR3: CASSQSGGGTEAFF. The CDR3 nucleotides are TGTGCCAGCAGCCAAAGCGGGGGGGGTACTGAAGCTTTCTTT.

The genes are TRBV11-2 and TRBJ1-3; D is undetermined. V lost 2 bases to trimming and J lost 0 bases, with 5 bases between them. The CDR3 totals 14 residues. Per germline, CDR1 SGHAT and CDR2 FQNNGV. The DNA of the CDR3 is TGTGCCAGCAGCTTATCAAACTCTGGAAACACCATATATTTT. Protein: CASSLSNSGNTIYF.

This clone was found once. The V gene is TRBV9, the J gene TRBJ1-2; no reliable D call. V gave up 2 bases and J gave up 2 bases, with 7 bases separating them. This CDR3 comprises 13 residues. The V gene's germline CDR1 is SGDLS and CDR2 YYNGEE. CDR3 coding DNA: TGTGCCAGCAGCGTTGCGGCCAACTATGGCTACACCTTC. It codes for CASSVAANYGYTF.

The chain links TRBV4-1 to TRBJ2-1; D is undetermined. Germline values: CDR1 MGHRA, CDR2 YSYEKL. Trimming removed 5 bases from V and 5 bases from J, with 13 bases in between. The CDR3 consists of 14 residues. The CDR3 sequence is CASSVYQRNNEQFF. The CDR3 region has the DNA TGCGCCAGCAGCGTCTACCAACGTAACAATGAGCAGTTCTTC.

The rearrangement joins TRBV27 to TRBJ2-5, with 10 bases identical to TRBD2. With 0 bases clipped from V and 3 bases from J, the junction kept 4 bases outside the gene matches. The CDR3 has 16 residues. Germline CDR1 and CDR2: MNHEY and SMNVEV (reference sequence). The CDR3 spells CASSLSGLAAEETQYF. For the CDR3, the DNA is TGTGCCAGCAGTTTATCCGGACTAGCGGCCGAAGAGACCCAGTACTTC.

V usage is TRBV5-1 and J usage is TRBJ1-2; D is perhaps TRBD1 (5 bases). CDR1 and CDR2 (germline): SGHRS, YFSETQ. The V end was cut by 4 bases, the J end by 4 bases, with 23 bases between. This CDR3 has 17 residues. The CDR3 loop is CASSLGRWAGVAYGYTF. Written as DNA, the CDR3 is TGCGCCAGCAGCCTGGGTCGCTGGGCGGGGGTTGCCTATGGCTACACCTTC.

The chain employs TRBV2 and TRBJ2-7; D uncertain. The CDR3 covers 13 residues. V gave up 6 bases and J gave up 0 bases, with 9 bases separating them. Germline V lookup: CDR1 SNHLY, CDR2 FYNNEI. The CDR3 nucleotides read TGTGCCAGCAGGGGCCGCAGCTCCTACGAGCAGTACTTC. Its translation is CASRGRSSYEQYF.

The CDR3 is CSAPSETQYF. For the CDR3, the DNA is TGCAGTGCCCCGTCGGAGACCCAGTACTTC. V usage is TRBV20-1 and J usage is TRBJ2-5; D call uncertain. Between the trimmed V and J ends, which lost 6 bases and 5 bases, there was a span of 7 bases. Germline V lookup: CDR1 DFQATT, CDR2 SNEGSKA (reference sequence). The CDR3 consists of 10 residues.

The chain couples TRBV11-2 to TRBJ1-3; possible D gene TRBD1, 5 bases. The CDR3 extends over 17 amino acids. Per the germline V gene, CDR1 is SGHAT and CDR2 is FQNNGV. Between the trimmed V and J ends, which lost 2 bases and 8 bases, there was a span of 22 bases. Here the CDR3 reads CASSLSPQPTEVYTIYF. For the CDR3, the DNA is TGTGCCAGCAGCTTATCCCCTCAGCCGACAGAGGTGTACACCATATATTTT.

The chain has TRBV5-4 and TRBJ1-1; maybe TRBD1 (5 bases). The germline V and J ends were trimmed by 4 bases and 3 bases, with 16 bases remaining between them. Per germline, CDR1 SGHNT and CDR2 YYREEE (reference sequence). This CDR3 is 15 amino acids long. The CDR3 here is CASSLAGLLDTEAFF. CDR3 DNA sequence: TGTGCCAGCAGCCTCGCAGGGCTGCTCGACACTGAAGCTTTCTTT.

The J gene is TRBJ1-6, the V gene TRBV3-1 (or the pseudogene TRBV3-2); weak D call: TRBD1 (6 bases). In germline, CDR1 is LGHDT, CDR2 YNNKEL (reference sequence). This CDR3 has 15 residues. V shed 0 bases and J shed 10 bases, with 13 bases lying between them. CDR3 residues: CASSQEGRGGSPLHF. The CDR3 DNA sequence: TGTGCCAGCAGCCAAGAGGGAAGGGGGGGATCACCCCTCCACTTT.

J is TRBJ1-3 and V is TRBV4-3; D is ambiguous. V was cut by 0 bases and J by 4 bases, with 10 bases left in between. This CDR3 region has 15 residues. Germline V gene data show CDR1 as LGHNA and CDR2 as YSLEER. CDR3 nucleotides: TGCGCCAGCAGCCAAGATAGAAGTCCCGGAAACACCATATATTTT. Translating it yields CASSQDRSPGNTIYF.

The rearrangement uses TRBV19 and TRBJ1-2; D uncertain. CDR3 length equals 13 residues. CDR1 LNHDA and CDR2 SQIVND come from the germline V gene (reference sequence). The V end lost 7 bases, the J end lost 7 bases, and 16 bases lay between the germline ends. The CDR3 protein is CASTLRREGGYTF. CDR3 nucleotides: TGTGCCAGTACCCTACGGAGGGAGGGTGGCTACACCTTC.

The chain uses TRBV30 and TRBJ1-6, with 8 bases lining up with TRBD1. There are 14 residues in the CDR3. The germline gives CDR1 GTSNPN, CDR2 SVGIG (reference sequence). V gave up 3 bases and J gave up 7 bases; unmatched junction bases: 5. The CDR3 here is CAWSYRGFNSPLHF. The DNA of the CDR3 is TGTGCCTGGAGCTACAGGGGGTTCAATTCACCCCTCCACTTT.

The V call is TRBV19, the J call TRBJ2-7, with D unresolved. Germline CDR1 is LNHDA and CDR2 is SQIVND (reference sequence). The CDR3 sequence is 13 residues long. V was cut by 2 bases and J by 0 bases, with 5 bases left in between. The CDR3 loop reads CASSIIVSYEQYF. CDR3 in DNA: TGTGCCAGTAGTATAATCGTCTCCTACGAGCAGTACTTC.